This TCR beta chain was obtained from a study of regulatory T cells in long-lasting Graves disease. This clonotype showed up many times. The CDR3 has 14 residues. V shed 3 bases, J shed 5 bases, and the junction held 6 bases outside the gene matches. Germline V gene sequence: CDR1 MDHEN, CDR2 SYDVKM. iRepertoire HTBI primers and Arm-PCR of CDR3 regions built TCR beta libraries. A single record per CDR3 protein comes from TCRdb applying MiXCR to the multiplex PCR reads. The sample gives about 400,000 distinct CDR3 sequences, approximately 16% of which show up once; over 7% is in the top ten. Time point: newly diagnosed GD, antithyroid drugs for less than 3 months. Scientists built the TCR library using RNA that was extracted from PBMCs. Separately, the same data were catalogued under a study of T cells in Graves' hyperthyroidism and ophthalmopathy. That study reports: Primed by the HTBI set, a first-round RT-PCR was run on the TCR CDR3.

The sequenced sample was peripheral blood mononuclear cells (PBMCs), obtained at new diagnosis, from a patient treated with antithyroid drugs. The sequence came from a woman aged 35 to 49 with Graves disease. The chain employs TRBV28 and TRBJ2-5; TRBD2 matches at 7 bases. CDR3 sequence: CASSFSGFKETQYF. The CDR3 DNA reads as TGTGCCAGCAGTTTTAGCGGGTTCAAGGAGACCCAGTACTTC. The entire variable domain, with the rest obtained from reference TRBV28 and TRBJ2-5, is as follows: DVKVTQSSRYLVKRTGEKVFLECVQDMDHENMFWYRQDPGLGLRLIYFSYDVKMKEKGDIPEGYSVSREKKERFSLILESASTNQTSMYLCASSFSGFKETQYFGPGTRLLVL.